This record covers a single T cell receptor (beta chain). These data originate in a study of T cell responses to AZD1222 COVID-19 vaccine. V shed 3 bases and J 1 base; nucleotides not matched to a gene: 3. This CDR3 spans 14 amino acids. Germline V gene lookup returns CDR1 SGDLS and CDR2 YYNGEE. Sequenced by immunoSEQ multiplex PCR; TCRdb stores in-frame clones only, minus some. Of some 180,000 clones listed, roughly 92% are singletons. This chain uses TRBV9 with TRBJ2-7; 8 bases agree with TRBD2. This sequence was found in an adult in good health. The input for sequencing was peripheral blood, taken on day 0 of AZD1222 vaccination. CDR3 nucleotide sequence: TGTGCCAGCAGCGCCGGGAGGGAGTCCTACGAGCAGTACTTC. Protein sequence: CASSAGRESYEQYF.